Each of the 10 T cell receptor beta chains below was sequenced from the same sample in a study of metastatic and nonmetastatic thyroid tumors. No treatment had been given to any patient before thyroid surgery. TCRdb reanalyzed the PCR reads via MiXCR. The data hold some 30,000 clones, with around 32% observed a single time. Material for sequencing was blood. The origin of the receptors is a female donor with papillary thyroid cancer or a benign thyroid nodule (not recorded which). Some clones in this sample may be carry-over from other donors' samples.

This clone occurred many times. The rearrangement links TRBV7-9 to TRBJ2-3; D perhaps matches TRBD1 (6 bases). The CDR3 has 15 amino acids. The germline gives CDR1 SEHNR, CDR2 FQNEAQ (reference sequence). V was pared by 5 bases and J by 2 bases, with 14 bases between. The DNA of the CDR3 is TGTGCCAGCAGCGCGCCGACAGGACTCACAGATACGCAGTATTTT. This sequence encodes CASSAPTGLTDTQYF.

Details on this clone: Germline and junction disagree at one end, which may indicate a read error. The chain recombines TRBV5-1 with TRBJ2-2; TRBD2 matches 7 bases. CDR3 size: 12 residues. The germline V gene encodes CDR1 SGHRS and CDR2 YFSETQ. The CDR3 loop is CASIREAGDLFF. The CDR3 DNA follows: TGCGCCAGCATCCGGGAGGCCGGGGACCTGTTTTTT.

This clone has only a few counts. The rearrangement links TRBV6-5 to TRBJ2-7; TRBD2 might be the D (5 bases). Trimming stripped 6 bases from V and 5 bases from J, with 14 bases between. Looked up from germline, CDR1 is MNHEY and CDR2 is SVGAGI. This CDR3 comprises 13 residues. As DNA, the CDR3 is TGTGCCAGCAGCTTAGAGAACGGGGACGAGCAGTACTTC. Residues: CASSLENGDEQYF.

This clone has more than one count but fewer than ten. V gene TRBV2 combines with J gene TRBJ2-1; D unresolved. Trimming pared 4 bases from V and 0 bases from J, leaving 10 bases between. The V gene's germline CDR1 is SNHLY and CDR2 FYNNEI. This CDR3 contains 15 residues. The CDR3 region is CASSADTVSYNEQFF. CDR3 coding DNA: TGTGCCAGCAGTGCCGACACGGTCTCCTACAATGAGCAGTTCTTC.

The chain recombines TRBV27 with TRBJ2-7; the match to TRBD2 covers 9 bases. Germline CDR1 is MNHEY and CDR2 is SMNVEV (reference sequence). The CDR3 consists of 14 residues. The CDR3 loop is CVSSGTSSSYEQYF. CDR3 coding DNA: TGTGTCAGTTCAGGGACTAGCAGCTCCTACGAGCAGTACTTC.

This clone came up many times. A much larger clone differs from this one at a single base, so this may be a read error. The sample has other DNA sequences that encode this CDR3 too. CDR3 sequence: CASSRGLRTEAFF. CDR3 DNA sequence: TGCGCCAGCAGTAGGGGACTGAGGACTGAAGCTTTCTTT. The chain combines TRBV11-3 with TRBJ1-1; D may be TRBD1 (5 bases). The CDR3 runs 13 residues. Per the germline V gene, CDR1 is SGHNT and CDR2 is YENEEA.

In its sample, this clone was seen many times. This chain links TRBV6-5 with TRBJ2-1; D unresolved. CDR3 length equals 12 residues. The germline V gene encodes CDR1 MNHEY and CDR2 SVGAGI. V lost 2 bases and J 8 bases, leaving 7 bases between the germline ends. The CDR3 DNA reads TGTGCCAGCAGTTACGGGGTGGATGAGCAGTTCTTC. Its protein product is CASSYGVDEQFF.

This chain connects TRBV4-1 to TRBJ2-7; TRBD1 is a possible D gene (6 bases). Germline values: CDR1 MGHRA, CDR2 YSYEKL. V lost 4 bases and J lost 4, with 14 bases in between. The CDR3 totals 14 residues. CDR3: CASSRGGGGYEQYF. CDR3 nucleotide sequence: TGCGCCAGCAGCCGTGGGGGCGGCGGGTACGAGCAGTACTTC.

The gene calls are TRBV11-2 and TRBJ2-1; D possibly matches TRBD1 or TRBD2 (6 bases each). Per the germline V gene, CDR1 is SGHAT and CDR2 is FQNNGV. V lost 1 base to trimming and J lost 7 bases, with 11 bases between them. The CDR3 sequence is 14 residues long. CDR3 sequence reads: CASSLGGAENEQFF. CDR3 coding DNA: TGTGCCAGCAGCTTAGGGGGGGCGGAGAATGAGCAGTTCTTC. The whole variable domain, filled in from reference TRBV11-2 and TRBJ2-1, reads EAGVAQSPRYKIIEKRQSVAFWCNPISGHATLYWYQQILGQGPKLLIQFQNNGVVDDSQLPKDRFSAERLKGVDSTLKIQPAKLEDSAVYLCASSLGGAENEQFFGPGTRLTVL.

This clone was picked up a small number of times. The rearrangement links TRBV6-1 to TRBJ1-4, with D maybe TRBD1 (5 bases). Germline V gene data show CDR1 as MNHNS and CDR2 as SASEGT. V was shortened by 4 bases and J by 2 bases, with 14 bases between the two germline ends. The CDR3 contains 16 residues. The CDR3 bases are TGTGCCAGCAGTGGGATGGGGGGGAGGACTAATGAAAAACTGTTTTTT. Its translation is CASSGMGGRTNEKLFF.